This entry lists 20 T cell receptor beta chains sequenced from one sample in a study of blood T cell repertoires in COVID-19. TCRdb keeps only in-frame clones here, not all; method: immunoSEQ multiplex PCR. The sample includes about 70,000 clones, approximately 84% of them seen just once. The material sequenced was peripheral blood. The receptors here all came from a human donor in a cohort sampled during active COVID-19.

The V and J genes are TRBV3-1 (or the pseudogene TRBV3-2) and TRBJ2-1; D perhaps matches TRBD2 (6 bases). This CDR3 is built from 13 residues. V was trimmed by 2 bases and J by 9 bases, leaving 11 bases between them. In germline, CDR1 is LGHDT, CDR2 YNNKEL (reference sequence). The CDR3 sequence is CASSQQRGTEQFF. The CDR3 nucleotides read TGTGCCAGCAGCCAACAACGGGGGACTGAGCAGTTCTTC.

The chain has TRBV19 and TRBJ2-7, with 9 bases identical to TRBD1. Germline lookup yields CDR1 LNHDA and CDR2 SQIVND (reference sequence). The CDR3 has 14 amino acids. The trim removed 5 bases at V and 3 bases at J, leaving 5 bases unmatched. The CDR3 DNA sequence: TGTGCCAGTAGTTTCACGGACAGGGGCTACGAGCAGTACTTC. It yields the protein CASSFTDRGYEQYF. Complete variable domain (other parts from reference TRBV19 and TRBJ2-7): DGGITQSPKYLFRKEGQNVTLSCEQNLNHDAMYWYRQDPGQGLRLIYYSQIVNDFQKGDIAEGYSVSREKKESFPLTVTSAQKNPTAFYLCASSFTDRGYEQYFGPGTRLTVT.

The V and J genes are TRBV30 and TRBJ2-7, with 7 bases matching TRBD1. This CDR3 is built from 13 residues. The junction had 4 bases not matched to a gene; V was cut back by 2 bases and J by 3 bases. CDR1 GTSNPN and CDR2 SVGIG come from the germline V gene (reference sequence). In DNA, the CDR3 is TGTGCCTGGAGTCCTGGACAGGACTACGAGCAGTACTTC. Encoded protein: CAWSPGQDYEQYF.

This clone has more than one count but fewer than ten. J is TRBJ2-7 and V is TRBV5-1; 8 positions match TRBD1. V shed 4 bases, J shed 5 bases, and the junction held 5 bases outside the gene matches. The germline CDR1 and CDR2 sequences are SGHRS and YFSETQ. The CDR3 is made up of 13 amino acids. The CDR3 protein is CASSTTGVDEQYF. The CDR3 nucleotides read TGCGCCAGCAGCACGACAGGGGTCGACGAGCAGTACTTC.

Here the CDR3 DNA reads TGTGCCAGCAGCCAGGGAGGGGGGCCCATGAATGCCGGGGAGCTGTTTTTT. The encoded protein is CASSQGGGPMNAGELFF. The chain couples TRBV7-9 to TRBJ2-2; TRBD2 might be the D (7 bases). Per the germline V gene, CDR1 is SEHNR and CDR2 is FQNEAQ (reference sequence). With 5 bases removed from V and 6 bases from J, the gap between germline ends came to 22 bases. The CDR3 covers 17 residues.

The chain employs TRBV7-9 and TRBJ2-3; 12 nucleotides align to TRBD2. Germline V CDR1 and CDR2: SEHNR, FQNEAQ (reference sequence). The CDR3 extends over 15 amino acids. The J segment lost 6 bases and the V segment lost 3 bases, leaving 4 bases of the junction unmatched. CDR3 DNA sequence: TGTGCCAGCAGCTTGTTGCTAGCGGGGGGGGATACGCAGTATTTT. Translating gives CASSLLLAGGDTQYF.

The chain links TRBV4-2 to TRBJ1-6; 9 nucleotides match TRBD1. CDR1 is LGHNA and CDR2 is YNFKEQ in the germline V gene. Losses at the gene ends were 2 bases for V and 13 bases for J; bases not matched to a gene: 9. CDR3 length: 15 residues. The CDR3 DNA is TGTGCCAGCAGCCAAAACCCCGGGACAGGGTTCCCCCTCCACTTT. Protein: CASSQNPGTGFPLHF.

The rearrangement joins TRBV10-3 to TRBJ2-7; tentative D call: TRBD2 (5 bases). The CDR3 contains 13 residues. V was pared by 5 bases and J by 7 bases, with 15 bases between. Germline CDR1 is ENHRY and CDR2 is SYGVKD. CDR3 region: CAISWTGPTEQYF. The CDR3 DNA follows: TGTGCCATCAGTTGGACTGGACCTACGGAGCAGTACTTC.

The chain links TRBV30 to TRBJ2-3; D ambiguous. This CDR3 is 14 amino acids long. Trimming left V 0 bases short and J 2 bases short, with 9 bases between. Germline V gives CDR1 GTSNPN, CDR2 SVGIG (reference sequence). This CDR3 is CAWSVLTATDTQYF. In DNA form, the CDR3 reads TGTGCCTGGAGTGTACTAACTGCCACAGATACGCAGTATTTT.

The V gene is TRBV4-2, the J gene TRBJ2-1, with 13 bases identical to TRBD2. Germline CDR1 LGHNA, CDR2 YNFKEQ. V trimming: 4 bases; J trimming: 7 bases; junction bases outside the gene matches: 7. The CDR3 runs to 16 residues. The CDR3: CASSPLLAGGPNEQFF. The CDR3 DNA sequence: TGTGCCAGCAGCCCTCTACTAGCGGGGGGGCCGAATGAGCAGTTCTTC.

The genes are TRBV7-2 and TRBJ2-1, with TRBD2 identical over 7 bases. CDR1 and CDR2 (germline): SGHTA, FQGNSA. This CDR3 comprises 16 residues. V lost 3 bases and J lost 5; bases outside the gene matches: 10. The CDR3 loop is CASSFPSGEPNNEQFF. For the CDR3, the DNA is TGTGCCAGCAGCTTCCCCAGCGGGGAGCCCAACAATGAGCAGTTCTTC.

This CDR3 reads CSVAGKASGGTDTQYF. CDR3 DNA sequence: TGCAGCGTTGCGGGAAAGGCCAGCGGGGGCACAGATACGCAGTATTTT. The chain couples TRBV29-1 to TRBJ2-3, with 7 nucleotides matching TRBD2. From germline, CDR1 is SQVTM and CDR2 ANQGSEA. The CDR3 runs 16 residues. V gave up 4 bases and J gave up 1 base; unmatched junction bases: 11.

The V and J genes are TRBV24-1 and TRBJ2-3, with a possible D match to TRBD2 (7 bases). Germline assignment: CDR1 KGHDR and CDR2 SFDVKD. Trimming removed 1 base from V and 5 bases from J, with 18 bases in between. The CDR3 runs to 17 residues. The CDR3 sequence: CATSDFPPGGHGDTQYF. For the CDR3, the DNA is TGTGCCACCAGTGATTTCCCACCGGGGGGCCACGGAGATACGCAGTATTTT.

The genes are TRBV14 and TRBJ2-2; 7 positions agree with TRBD1. The V gene end was trimmed by 0 bases and the J gene end by 6 bases; junction bases not matched to a gene: 13. Germline V gene sequence: CDR1 SGHDN, CDR2 FVKESK. The CDR3 is 18 residues long. CDR3 bases: TGTGCCAGCAGCCAAGATTATCCGACAGGGCGGTTTGCCGGGGAGCTGTTTTTT. Translated, it gives CASSQDYPTGRFAGELFF.

The chain has TRBV5-1 and TRBJ1-4; TRBD1 matches 7 bases. The length of the CDR3 is 13 residues. J was trimmed by 8 bases and V by 7 bases; bases with no gene match: 8. Germline assignment: CDR1 SGHRS and CDR2 YFSETQ. The CDR3 region has the DNA TGCGCCAGCGACCGAGGAGGGGGCGAAAAACTGTTTTTT. Translated: CASDRGGGEKLFF.

The CDR3 DNA sequence: TGTGCCAGCAGCTTGGGGAGGCACCAAGAGACCCAGTACTTC. Translation: CASSLGRHQETQYF. The rearrangement uses TRBV5-6 and TRBJ2-5, with D possibly matching TRBD2 (5 bases). Germline V gene data show CDR1 as SGHDT and CDR2 as YYEEEE. The CDR3 consists of 14 residues. V was cut by 0 bases and J by 0 bases, with 6 bases left in between. Drawing the rest from reference TRBV5-6 and TRBJ2-5, the complete variable domain is DAGVTQSPTHLIKTRGQQVTLRCSPKSGHDTVSWYQQALGQGPQFIFQYYEEEERQRGNFPDRFSGHQFPNYSSELNVNALLLGDSALYLCASSLGRHQETQYFGPGTRLLVL.

The chain recombines TRBV19 with TRBJ2-7, with D maybe TRBD1 (6 bases). Germline values: CDR1 LNHDA, CDR2 SQIVND (reference sequence). Trimming removed 7 bases at V and 4 bases at J, with 14 bases between. The CDR3 extends over 13 amino acids. CDR3 sequence reads: CASTGQGIYEQYF. The CDR3 DNA is TGTGCCAGTACGGGGCAGGGGATATACGAGCAGTACTTC.

J is TRBJ2-7 and V is TRBV4-1; TRBD1 matches at 8 bases. V lost 0 bases to trimming and J lost 1 base; unmatched junction nucleotides: 5. Per germline, CDR1 MGHRA and CDR2 YSYEKL. The CDR3 sequence is 16 residues long. The CDR3 region has the DNA TGCGCCAGCAGCCAAGACCAGGGGGCGCTTTCCTACGAGCAGTACTTC. Translating gives CASSQDQGALSYEQYF.

The J gene is TRBJ1-1, the V gene TRBV3-1 (or the pseudogene TRBV3-2); D ambiguous. The germline CDR1 and CDR2 sequences are LGHDT and YNNKEL (reference sequence). V shed 5 bases and J shed 7 bases, with 14 bases lying between them. The CDR3 is made up of 13 amino acids. The CDR3 sequence is CASSFRYSGEAFF. The CDR3 nucleotides are TGTGCCAGCAGCTTTAGATATTCAGGTGAAGCTTTCTTT.

This rearrangement joins TRBV6-5 to TRBJ2-7; D is unclear. With 7 bases removed from V and 2 bases from J, the gap between germline ends came to 6 bases. Per germline, CDR1 MNHEY and CDR2 SVGAGI. CDR3 length: 11 amino acids. The chain's CDR3 is CASTPAYEQYF. The CDR3 DNA is TGTGCCAGCACCCCCGCCTACGAGCAGTACTTC.